This T cell receptor beta chain was sequenced for a study of cytomegalovirus exposure and HLA in healthy donors. This clone occurred once. Its antigen is unidentified. Generated by immunoSEQ multiplex PCR, the TCRdb table keeps only in-frame clones and is missing some. The sample shows under 250,000 clones, about 88% of them seen only once. Study-wide results and caveats: With high specificity and sensitivity, the classifier reportedly diagnosed cytomegalovirus status. Researchers counted roughly 150 TCR beta chains as cytomegalovirus-associated.

V lost 6 bases, J lost 4 bases, and 13 bases lay in between. The length of the CDR3 is 13 residues. CDR1 and CDR2 (germline): ENHRY, SYGVKD. This sequence joins TRBV10-3 and TRBJ2-7; D tentatively reads TRBD1 or TRBD2 (5 bases each). Specimen: PBMCs. The sequence was obtained from a man younger than 30 in good health and CMV-seropositive. This CDR3 reads CAIRRDGRYEQYF. CDR3 coding DNA: TGTGCCATCAGACGGGACGGACGATACGAGCAGTACTTC.